What follows describes a single TCR beta chain. This may be a read error: a much more frequent sequence differs by one nucleotide. The sample comes from a study of regulatory T cells in long-lasting Graves disease. The sample's time point: persistent/refractory GD, antithyroid drugs over 5 years with positive TRAb. PBMC-extracted RNA yielded the TCR library. Germline V gene lookup returns CDR1 SGHVS and CDR2 FQNEAQ. The CDR3 totals 13 residues. Building the TCR beta libraries relied on iRepertoire HTBI primers, and CDR3 regions underwent Arm-PCR. TCRdb reprocessed the multiplex PCR reads with MiXCR, giving one entry per CDR3 protein. Counted here are a few hundred thousand distinct CDR3 sequences, roughly 23% occurring once; the ten biggest clones make up less than 30%.

V is TRBV7-8 and J is TRBJ2-7; D is undetermined. The clonotype was recovered from a middle-aged woman with Graves disease. The sample in question was peripheral blood mononuclear cells (PBMCs), obtained when the disease was refractory, from a patient treated with antithyroid drugs. The CDR3 spells CASSLITYYGQYF. CDR3 bases: TGTGCCAGCAGCTTAATAACATACTACGGGCAGTACTTC.